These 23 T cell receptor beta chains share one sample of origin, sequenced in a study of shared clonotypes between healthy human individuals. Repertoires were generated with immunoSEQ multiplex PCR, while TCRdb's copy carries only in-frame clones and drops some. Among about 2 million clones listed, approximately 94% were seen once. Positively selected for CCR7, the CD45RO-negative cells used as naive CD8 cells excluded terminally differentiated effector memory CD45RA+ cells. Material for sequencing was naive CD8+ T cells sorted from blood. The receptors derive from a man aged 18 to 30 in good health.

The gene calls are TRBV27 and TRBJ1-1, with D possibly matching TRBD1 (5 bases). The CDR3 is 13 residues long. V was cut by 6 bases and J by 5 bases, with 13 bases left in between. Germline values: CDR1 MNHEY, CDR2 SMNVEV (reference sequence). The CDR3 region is CASSSGLGTEAFF. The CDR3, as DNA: TGTGCCAGCAGCTCAGGGTTGGGGACTGAAGCTTTCTTT.

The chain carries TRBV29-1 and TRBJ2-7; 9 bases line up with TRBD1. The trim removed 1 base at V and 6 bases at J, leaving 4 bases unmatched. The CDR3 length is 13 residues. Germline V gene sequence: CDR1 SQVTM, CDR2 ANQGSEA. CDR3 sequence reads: CSVEAGTGFEQYF. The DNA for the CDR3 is TGCAGCGTTGAAGCCGGGACAGGGTTCGAGCAGTACTTC.

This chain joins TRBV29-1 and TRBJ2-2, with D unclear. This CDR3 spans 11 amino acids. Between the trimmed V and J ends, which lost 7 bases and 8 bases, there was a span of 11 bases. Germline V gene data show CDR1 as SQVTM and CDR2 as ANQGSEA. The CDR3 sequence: CSALDSGELFF. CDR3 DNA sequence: TGCAGCGCTCTCGATAGTGGGGAGCTGTTTTTT.

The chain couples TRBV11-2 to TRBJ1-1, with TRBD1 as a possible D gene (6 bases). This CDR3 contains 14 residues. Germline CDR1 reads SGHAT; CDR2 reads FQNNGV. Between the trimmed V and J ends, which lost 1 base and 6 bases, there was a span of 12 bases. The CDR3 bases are TGTGCCAGCAGCTTAGCCGGGGGGGGCCCTGAAGCTTTCTTT. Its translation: CASSLAGGGPEAFF. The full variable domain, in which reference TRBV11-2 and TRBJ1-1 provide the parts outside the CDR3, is EAGVAQSPRYKIIEKRQSVAFWCNPISGHATLYWYQQILGQGPKLLIQFQNNGVVDDSQLPKDRFSAERLKGVDSTLKIQPAKLEDSAVYLCASSLAGGGPEAFFGQGTRLTVV.

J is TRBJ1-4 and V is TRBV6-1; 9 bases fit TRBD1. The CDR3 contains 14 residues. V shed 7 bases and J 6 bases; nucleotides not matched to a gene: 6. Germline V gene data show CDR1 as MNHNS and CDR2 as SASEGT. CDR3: CASTLTGGHEKLFF. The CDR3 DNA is TGTGCCAGCACCCTGACAGGGGGACATGAAAAACTGTTTTTT.

The CDR3 coding sequence is TGCGCCAGCAGCCAAGTGACGGGGGGGCCAGTCTACGAGCAGTACTTC. Residues: CASSQVTGGPVYEQYF. V gene TRBV4-1 combines with J gene TRBJ2-7; 8 bases line up with TRBD2. The junction had 8 bases not matched to a gene; V was cut back by 1 base and J by 3 bases. This CDR3 is built from 16 residues. The germline V gene has CDR1 MGHRA and CDR2 YSYEKL.

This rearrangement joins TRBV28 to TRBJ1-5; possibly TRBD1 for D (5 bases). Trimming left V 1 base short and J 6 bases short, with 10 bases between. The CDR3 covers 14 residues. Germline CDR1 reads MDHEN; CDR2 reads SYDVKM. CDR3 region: CASSLLGVGQPQHF. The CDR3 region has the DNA TGTGCCAGCAGTTTATTGGGGGTAGGTCAGCCCCAGCATTTT.

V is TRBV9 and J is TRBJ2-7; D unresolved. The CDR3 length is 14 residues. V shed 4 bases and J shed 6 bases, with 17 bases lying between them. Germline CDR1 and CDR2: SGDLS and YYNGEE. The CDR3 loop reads CASSPPRSVGEQYF. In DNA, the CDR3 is TGTGCCAGCAGCCCCCCCCGTTCGGTGGGCGAGCAGTACTTC.

The CDR3 DNA sequence: TGTGCCTGGAGTGTAATAGGGCAGGGAGAATCACCCCTCCACTTT. Translated: CAWSVIGQGESPLHF. This chain joins TRBV30 and TRBJ1-6, with D maybe TRBD1 (5 bases). CDR3 size: 15 residues. The germline V gene has CDR1 GTSNPN and CDR2 SVGIG (reference sequence). Trimming took 0 bases from V and 10 from J, leaving 16 bases between them.

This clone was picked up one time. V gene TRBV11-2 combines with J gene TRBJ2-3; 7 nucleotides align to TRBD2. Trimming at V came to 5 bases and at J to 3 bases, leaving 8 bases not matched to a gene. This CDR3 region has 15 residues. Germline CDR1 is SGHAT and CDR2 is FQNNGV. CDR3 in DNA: TGTGCCAGCAGCCCCCCGGGGGGATGGACAGATACGCAGTATTTT. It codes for CASSPPGGWTDTQYF. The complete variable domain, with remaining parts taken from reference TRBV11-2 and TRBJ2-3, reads EAGVAQSPRYKIIEKRQSVAFWCNPISGHATLYWYQQILGQGPKLLIQFQNNGVVDDSQLPKDRFSAERLKGVDSTLKIQPAKLEDSAVYLCASSPPGGWTDTQYFGPGTRLTVL.

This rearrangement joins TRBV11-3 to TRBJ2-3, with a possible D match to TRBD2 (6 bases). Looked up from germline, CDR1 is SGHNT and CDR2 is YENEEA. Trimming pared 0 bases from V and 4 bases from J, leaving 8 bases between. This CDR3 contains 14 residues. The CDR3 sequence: CASSLDWGADTQYF. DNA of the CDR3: TGTGCCAGCAGCTTAGATTGGGGGGCAGATACGCAGTATTTT.

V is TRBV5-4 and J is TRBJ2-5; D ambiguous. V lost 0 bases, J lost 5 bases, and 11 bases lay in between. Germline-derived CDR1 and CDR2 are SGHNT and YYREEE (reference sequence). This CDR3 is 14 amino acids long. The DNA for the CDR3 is TGTGCCAGCAGCTTGGTAGAGTACAGCGAGACCCAGTACTTC. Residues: CASSLVEYSETQYF.

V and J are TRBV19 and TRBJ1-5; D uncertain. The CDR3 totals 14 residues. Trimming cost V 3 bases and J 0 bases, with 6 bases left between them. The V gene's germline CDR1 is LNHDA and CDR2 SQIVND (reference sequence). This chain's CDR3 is CASSIPYSNQPQHF. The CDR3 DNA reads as TGTGCCAGTAGTATCCCTTATAGCAATCAGCCCCAGCATTTT.

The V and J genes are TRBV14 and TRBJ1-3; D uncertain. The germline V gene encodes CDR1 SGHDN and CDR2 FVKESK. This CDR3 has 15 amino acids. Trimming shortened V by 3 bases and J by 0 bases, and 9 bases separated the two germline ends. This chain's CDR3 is CASSHDSNSGNTIYF. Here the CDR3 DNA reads TGTGCCAGCAGCCATGACTCGAACTCTGGAAACACCATATATTTT. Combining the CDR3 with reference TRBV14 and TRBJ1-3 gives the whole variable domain EAGVTQFPSHSVIEKGQTVTLRCDPISGHDNLYWYRRVMGKEIKFLLHFVKESKQDESGMPNNRFLAERTGGTYSTLKVQPAELEDSGVYFCASSHDSNSGNTIYFGEGSWLTVV.

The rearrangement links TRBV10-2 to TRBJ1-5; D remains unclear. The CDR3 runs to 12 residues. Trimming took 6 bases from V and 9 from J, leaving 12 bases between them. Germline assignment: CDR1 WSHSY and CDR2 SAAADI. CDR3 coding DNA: TGCGCCAGCAGGGATAGGGTTGGGCCCCAGCATTTT. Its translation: CASRDRVGPQHF.

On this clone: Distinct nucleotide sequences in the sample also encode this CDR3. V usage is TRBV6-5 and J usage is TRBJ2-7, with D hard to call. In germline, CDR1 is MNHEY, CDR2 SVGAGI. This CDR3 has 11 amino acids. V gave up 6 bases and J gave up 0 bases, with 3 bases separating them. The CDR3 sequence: CASRTSYEQYF. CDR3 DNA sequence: TGTGCCAGCAGAACCTCCTACGAGCAGTACTTC.

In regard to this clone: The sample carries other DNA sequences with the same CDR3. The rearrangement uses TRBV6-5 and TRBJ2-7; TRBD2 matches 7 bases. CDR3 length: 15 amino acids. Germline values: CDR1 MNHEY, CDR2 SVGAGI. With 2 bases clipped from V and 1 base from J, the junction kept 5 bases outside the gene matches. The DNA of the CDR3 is TGTGCCAGCAGTTACGGGGGGGGAGGGTCCTACGAGCAGTACTTC. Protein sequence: CASSYGGGGSYEQYF.

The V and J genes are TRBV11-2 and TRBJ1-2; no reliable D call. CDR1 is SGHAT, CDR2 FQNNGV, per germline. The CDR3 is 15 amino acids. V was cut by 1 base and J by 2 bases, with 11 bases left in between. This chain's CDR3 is CASSLVARNNYGYTF. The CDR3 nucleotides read TGTGCCAGCAGCTTAGTCGCAAGGAACAACTATGGCTACACCTTC.

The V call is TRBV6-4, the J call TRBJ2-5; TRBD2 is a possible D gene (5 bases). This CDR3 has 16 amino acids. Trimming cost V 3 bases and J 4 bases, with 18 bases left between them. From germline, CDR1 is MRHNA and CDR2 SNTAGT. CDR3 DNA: TGTGCCAGCAGTGAGTTGCGAGGGCCCGACCGAGAGACCCAGTACTTC. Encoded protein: CASSELRGPDRETQYF.

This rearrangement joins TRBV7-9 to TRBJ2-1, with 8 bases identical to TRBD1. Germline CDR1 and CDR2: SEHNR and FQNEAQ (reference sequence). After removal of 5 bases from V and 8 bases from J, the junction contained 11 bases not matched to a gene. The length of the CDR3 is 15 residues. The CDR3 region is CASSSGQGLWDEQFF. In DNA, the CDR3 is TGTGCCAGCAGCAGTGGACAGGGCCTCTGGGATGAGCAGTTCTTC.

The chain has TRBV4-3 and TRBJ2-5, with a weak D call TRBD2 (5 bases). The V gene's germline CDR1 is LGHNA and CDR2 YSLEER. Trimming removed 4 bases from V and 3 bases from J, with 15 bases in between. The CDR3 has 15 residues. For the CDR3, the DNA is TGCGCCAGCAGCCGACTATTAGAGCCTAAAGAGACCCAGTACTTC. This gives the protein CASSRLLEPKETQYF.

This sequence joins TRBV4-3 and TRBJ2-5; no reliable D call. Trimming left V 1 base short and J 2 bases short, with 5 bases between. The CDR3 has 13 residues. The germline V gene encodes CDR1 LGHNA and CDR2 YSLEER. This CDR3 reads CASSQVWQETQYF. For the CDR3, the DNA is TGCGCCAGCAGCCAAGTATGGCAAGAGACCCAGTACTTC.

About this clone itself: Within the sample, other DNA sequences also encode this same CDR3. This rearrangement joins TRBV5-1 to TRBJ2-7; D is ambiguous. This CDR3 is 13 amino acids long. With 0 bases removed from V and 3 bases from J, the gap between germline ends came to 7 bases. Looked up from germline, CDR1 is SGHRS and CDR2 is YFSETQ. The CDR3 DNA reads TGCGCCAGCAGCTTGGCCGGTAGCTACGAGCAGTACTTC. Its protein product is CASSLAGSYEQYF.